Listed here are 22 T cell receptor beta chains from one sample, sequenced in a study of CD8 T cells in Susac syndrome. The RNA input was roughly 0.45 to 1 ug, and it was reverse transcribed with random hexamers. TCRdb analysed the immunoSEQ multiplex PCR reads with MiXCR anew, one entry per CDR3 protein. The repertoire has 200,000 to 300,000 distinct CDR3 sequences, almost 97% of them found once; the top ten carry less than 0.11%. The specimen sequenced was CD4+ T cells from PBMCs. These receptors came from a human donor with Susac syndrome.

The rearrangement links TRBV5-1 to TRBJ2-3; D may be TRBD1 (6 bases). The CDR3 sequence is 14 residues long. Per the germline V gene, CDR1 is SGHRS and CDR2 is YFSETQ. Trimming stripped 6 bases from V and 4 bases from J, with 15 bases between. The CDR3 region has the DNA TGCGCCAGCATACCATTGGGGGCGGCAGATACGCAGTATTTT. Its translation: CASIPLGAADTQYF.

This clonotype was counted once. The chain couples TRBV4-1 to TRBJ2-3; 8 nucleotides match TRBD2. The CDR3 has 16 residues. J gave up 3 bases and V 6 bases, and 11 bases lay outside the gene matches. Germline loops: CDR1 MGHRA, CDR2 YSYEKL. The CDR3 region is CASRLPIAGGTDTQYF. As DNA, the CDR3 is TGCGCCAGCAGACTCCCCATCGCGGGAGGAACAGATACGCAGTATTTT.

The CDR3 sequence is CSARWSLRGNGYTF. The CDR3, as DNA: TGCAGTGCTAGATGGTCCCTCCGGGGGAATGGCTACACCTTC. The rearrangement uses TRBV20-1 and TRBJ1-2, with D perhaps matching TRBD1 (5 bases). CDR1 is DFQATT, CDR2 SNEGSKA, per germline (reference sequence). The CDR3 is made up of 14 amino acids. The ends were cut back, 2 bases at V and 6 bases at J, with 16 bases in the middle.

CDR3 residues: CASSLRGASTDTQYF. CDR3 DNA: TGTGCCAGCAGCCTCAGGGGGGCTAGCACAGATACGCAGTATTTT. The chain joins TRBV11-2 to TRBJ2-3; the D gene is possibly TRBD1 (7 bases). Trimming shortened V by 5 bases and J by 0 bases, and 12 bases separated the two germline ends. Germline V lookup: CDR1 SGHAT, CDR2 FQNNGV. The CDR3 is 15 amino acids.

The J gene is TRBJ2-1, the V gene TRBV29-1; D remains unclear. This CDR3 has 15 residues. The germline V gene has CDR1 SQVTM and CDR2 ANQGSEA. V lost 4 bases to trimming and J lost 6 bases, with 19 bases between them. This CDR3 is CSVARRLGDGNEQFF. The CDR3 bases are TGCAGCGTTGCAAGGAGACTTGGGGATGGCAATGAGCAGTTCTTC.

The gene calls are TRBV24-1 and TRBJ2-1; 7 bases fit TRBD2. The CDR3 is 14 residues long. Germline values: CDR1 KGHDR, CDR2 SFDVKD. With V trimmed by 4 bases and J by 8 bases, 7 bases remained unmatched. As DNA, the CDR3 is TGTGCCACCAGTGAGCCCGGACTAGGCGATGAGCAGTTCTTC. It translates to CATSEPGLGDEQFF.

This chain connects TRBV28 to TRBJ2-5; D is ambiguous. Germline CDR1 reads MDHEN; CDR2 reads SYDVKM. The CDR3 length is 10 residues. Trimming removed 4 bases at V and 7 bases at J, with 4 bases between. As DNA, the CDR3 is TGTGCCAGCAGTTCTAGGACCCAGTACTTC. Amino acid sequence: CASSSRTQYF.

DNA of the CDR3: TGCGCCAGCAGTCAAGGGTTTCAGGGATCGAACACTGAAGCTTTCTTT. Residues: CASSQGFQGSNTEAFF. The J gene is TRBJ1-1, the V gene TRBV23-1; tentatively, D is TRBD1 (5 bases). TRBV23-1 is flagged as an ORF with uncertain function. CDR3 size: 16 residues. The V end lost 2 bases, the J end lost 1 base, and 14 bases lay between the germline ends.

The chain employs TRBV18 and TRBJ2-4, with D unresolved. In germline, CDR1 is KGHSH, CDR2 LQKENI. Trimming shortened V by 0 bases and J by 3 bases, and 12 bases separated the two germline ends. This CDR3 has 16 residues. CDR3 DNA: TGTGCCAGCTCACCACCGTGGGGTAACGGCAAAAACATTCAGTACTTC. Its translation is CASSPPWGNGKNIQYF.

This chain connects TRBV19 to TRBJ2-2, with 9 bases aligning to TRBD1. Germline V lookup: CDR1 LNHDA, CDR2 SQIVND (reference sequence). The V gene end was trimmed by 6 bases and the J gene end by 6 bases; junction bases not matched to a gene: 11. This CDR3 region has 16 residues. CDR3 region: CASRPNRGRGSGELFF. The CDR3 nucleotides read TGTGCCAGTAGACCCAACAGGGGGCGTGGGTCCGGGGAGCTGTTTTTT.

This chain connects TRBV12-3 or TRBV12-4 to TRBJ1-5; D call uncertain. V was trimmed by 1 base and J by 1 base, leaving 11 bases between them. CDR3 length equals 16 residues. CDR3 nucleotide sequence: TGTGCCAGCAGTTTAGAGGGCAGCACCAGCAATCAGCCCCAGCATTTT. Protein: CASSLEGSTSNQPQHF.

CDR3 DNA sequence: TGTGCCAGCAGTCGTACTAGCGGGAGCCATGAGCAGTTCTTC. This encodes CASSRTSGSHEQFF. This rearrangement joins TRBV5-6 to TRBJ2-1; 11 positions agree with TRBD2. Trimming cost V 5 bases and J 8 bases; bases outside gene matches: 6. CDR3 length equals 14 residues. Germline CDR1 SGHDT, CDR2 YYEEEE. Looking up the rest from reference TRBV5-6 and TRBJ2-1 gives the full variable domain: DAGVTQSPTHLIKTRGQQVTLRCSPKSGHDTVSWYQQALGQGPQFIFQYYEEEERQRGNFPDRFSGHQFPNYSSELNVNALLLGDSALYLCASSRTSGSHEQFFGPGTRLTVL.

The sample holds one count of this clonotype. The chain joins TRBV13 to TRBJ1-1, with D possibly TRBD1 on 5 matching bases. Trimming took 5 bases from V and 8 from J, leaving 18 bases between them. CDR1 is PRHDT, CDR2 FYEKMQ, per germline (reference sequence). The CDR3 sequence is 14 residues long. The DNA for the CDR3 is TGTGCCAGCAGCGGTGGGACCGACCCTCTAGAAGCTTTCTTT. Protein sequence: CASSGGTDPLEAFF.

The CDR3 nucleotides read TGCAGTGCTTACGGGCCCCAGGCCTATGGCTACACCTTC. It specifies CSAYGPQAYGYTF. The V gene is TRBV20-1, the J gene TRBJ1-2; D gene uncertain. Per germline, CDR1 DFQATT and CDR2 SNEGSKA (reference sequence). Trimming left V 5 bases short and J 4 bases short, with 14 bases between. The CDR3 contains 13 residues.

V is TRBV3-1 and J is TRBJ1-2; possibly TRBD1 for D (5 bases). The V end was cut by 1 base, the J end by 8 bases, with 11 bases between. CDR1 LGHDT and CDR2 YNNKEL come from the germline V gene (reference sequence). The CDR3 spans 13 residues. The CDR3 spells CASSQGRVVGYTF. The CDR3 region has the DNA TGTGCCAGCAGCCAAGGCAGGGTGGTAGGCTACACCTTC.

This sequence joins TRBV2 and TRBJ1-5; D is ambiguous. The CDR3 length is 14 residues. The germline gives CDR1 SNHLY, CDR2 FYNNEI. The V end was cut by 6 bases, the J end by 2 bases, with 11 bases between. CDR3 amino acids: CASSLYQGNQPQHF. Here the CDR3 DNA reads TGTGCCAGCAGCCTATATCAGGGCAATCAGCCCCAGCATTTT.

This chain connects TRBV30 to TRBJ1-3, with D tentatively TRBD1 (5 bases). This CDR3 is built from 17 residues. Germline V gene sequence: CDR1 GTSNPN, CDR2 SVGIG (reference sequence). V lost 4 bases and J 4 bases, leaving 23 bases between the germline ends. The CDR3 nucleotides are TGTGCCTGGACTATCGGGCGGACAAGTCTAGCAGGAAACACCATATATTTT. Translating it yields CAWTIGRTSLAGNTIYF.

This chain uses TRBV28 with TRBJ2-7, with D possibly matching TRBD1 (5 bases). The V end was cut by 3 bases, the J end by 2 bases, with 11 bases between. CDR1 is MDHEN and CDR2 is SYDVKM in the germline V gene. This CDR3 contains 14 residues. The CDR3 region is CASSLAGATYEQYF. DNA of the CDR3: TGTGCCAGCAGTTTGGCTGGGGCCACCTACGAGCAGTACTTC.

The chain has TRBV27 and TRBJ1-1, with unresolved D. The CDR3 is 13 amino acids. Deletions cut 3 bases from V and 4 bases from J, with 9 bases between. In germline, CDR1 is MNHEY, CDR2 SMNVEV (reference sequence). Here the CDR3 reads CASSFAGGTEAFF. The CDR3, as DNA: TGTGCCAGCAGTTTTGCGGGAGGCACTGAAGCTTTCTTT.

V and J are TRBV25-1 and TRBJ2-5; no firm D call. This CDR3 has 13 amino acids. Germline V gene lookup returns CDR1 MGHDK and CDR2 SYGVNS. The germline V and J ends were trimmed by 1 base and 5 bases, with 8 bases remaining between them. CDR3 nucleotide sequence: TGTGCCAGCAGTGAATCAAGCGCGGAGACCCAGTACTTC. The encoded protein is CASSESSAETQYF.

J is TRBJ1-2 and V is TRBV30; possibly TRBD1 for D (5 bases). The CDR3 runs 11 residues. Deletions cut 1 base from V and 8 bases from J, with 8 bases between. Germline CDR1 reads GTSNPN; CDR2 reads SVGIG (reference sequence). CDR3 bases: TGTGCCTGGAGTGAAGGGACCGGCTACACCTTC. It codes for CAWSEGTGYTF. Together with reference TRBV30 and TRBJ1-2, the CDR3 gives the full variable domain: SQTIHQWPATLVQPVGSPLSLECTVEGTSNPNLYWYRQAAGRGLQLLFYSVGIGQISSEVPQNLSASRPQDRQFILSSKKLLLSDSGFYLCAWSEGTGYTFGSGTRLTVV.

The DNA for the CDR3 is TGTGCCAGCAGCGTAAGGGAGGAGACCCAGTACTTC. Residues: CASSVREETQYF. The V and J genes are TRBV9 and TRBJ2-5; a possible D gene is TRBD2 (5 bases). Trimming removed 1 base at V and 5 bases at J, with 6 bases between. Per germline, CDR1 SGDLS and CDR2 YYNGEE. The CDR3 consists of 12 residues.